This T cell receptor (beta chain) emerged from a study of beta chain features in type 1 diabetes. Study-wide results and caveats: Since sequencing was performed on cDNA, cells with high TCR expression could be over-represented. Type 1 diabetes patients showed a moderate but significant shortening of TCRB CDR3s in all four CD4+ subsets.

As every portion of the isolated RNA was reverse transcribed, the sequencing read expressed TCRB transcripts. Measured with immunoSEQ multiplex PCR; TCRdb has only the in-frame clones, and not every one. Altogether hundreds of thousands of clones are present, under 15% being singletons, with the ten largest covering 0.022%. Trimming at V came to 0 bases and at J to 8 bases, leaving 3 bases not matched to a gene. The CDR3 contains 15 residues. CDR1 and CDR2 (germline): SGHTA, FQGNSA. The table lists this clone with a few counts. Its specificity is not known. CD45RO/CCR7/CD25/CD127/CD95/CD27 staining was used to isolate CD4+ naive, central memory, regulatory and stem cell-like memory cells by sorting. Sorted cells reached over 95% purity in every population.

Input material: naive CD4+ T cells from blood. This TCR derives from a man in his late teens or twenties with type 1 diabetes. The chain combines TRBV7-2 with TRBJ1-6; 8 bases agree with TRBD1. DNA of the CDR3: TGTGCCAGCAGCTTAGCGCAGGGGGCTCATTCACCCCTCCACTTT. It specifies CASSLAQGAHSPLHF.